Listed below are T cell receptor beta chains from one sample, sequenced in a study of neurological immune-mediated disorders. TCRdb re-called the 5' RACE reads with MiXCR, one entry per CDR3 protein. The sample shows some 60,000 distinct CDR3 sequences, over 8.5% of them seen only once. Sequenced input: PBMCs. The receptors were sampled from a male donor with HTLV-1-associated myelopathy (HAM/TSP). The CDR3 runs from the conserved cysteine through the conserved F or W. A D gene is named only where the DNA matches it firmly. Size is stated as once, few or many counts, or a class when the clone is expanded.

D: .; J: TRBJ2-7; V: TRBV5-1; size: few; DNA: TGCGCCAGCAGCCCCCGGGACGGAACCAGCGAGCAGTACTTC; CDR3: CASSPRDGTSEQYF
D: .; J: TRBJ2-7; V: TRBV5-1; size: many; DNA: TGCGCCAGCAGCTTGGAAGGAGTAGAGCAGTACTTC; CDR3: CASSLEGVEQYF
D: .; J: TRBJ1-6; V: TRBV5-6; size: many; DNA: TGTGCCAGCAGCCTACCCCAGGGTGTCGGTTCACCCCTCCACTTT; CDR3: CASSLPQGVGSPLHF
D: .; J: TRBJ1-1; V: TRBV7-9; size: many; DNA: TGTGCCAGCACCGCGAGCCGGGGCCCTGAAGCTTTCTTT; CDR3: CASTASRGPEAFF
D: .; J: TRBJ2-2; V: TRBV12-3/TRBV12-4; size: many; DNA: TGTGCCAGCAGTTTACGGATAGCAGAAAACACCGGGGAGCTGTTTTTT; CDR3: CASSLRIAENTGELFF
D: .; J: TRBJ1-1; V: TRBV5-6; size: many; DNA: TGTGCCAGCAGCTTGGTGGGGCCCGAAGCTTTCTTT; CDR3: CASSLVGPEAFF
D: .; J: TRBJ1-4; V: TRBV19; size: many; DNA: TGTGCCAGTAGTATTACGGGGATTGATGAAAAACTGTTTTTT; CDR3: CASSITGIDEKLFF
D: .; J: TRBJ2-1; V: TRBV14; size: many; DNA: TGTGCCAGCAGCCATTGGGGGGCTTCCTACAATGAGCAGTTCTTC; CDR3: CASSHWGASYNEQFF
D: .; J: TRBJ2-3; V: TRBV9; size: many; DNA: TGTGCCAGCAGCGTAGTGGGGCTCTCAGATACGCAGTATTTT; CDR3: CASSVVGLSDTQYF
D: .; J: TRBJ1-1; V: TRBV12-3/TRBV12-4; size: many; DNA: TGTGCCAGCAGTTTCTCGACAAGCACTGAAGCTTTCTTT; CDR3: CASSFSTSTEAFF